Listed here is a single TCR beta chain. Its antigen remains unknown. Ligated cDNA underwent four rounds of PCR with nested alpha and beta constant region primers and SP2. Each CDR3 protein gets one entry after TCRdb re-called the 5' RACE reads with MiXCR. The sample yields about 59,000 distinct CDR3 sequences, 7% to 8% seen once. The library had UMIs added by 3' ligation of an oligonucleotide to TCR cDNA. Whole blood, roughly 2.6 ml, came from adult healthy volunteers. This CDR3 has 17 residues. The germline CDR1 and CDR2 sequences are LNHDA and SQIVND (reference sequence). V lost 2 bases, J lost 3 bases, and 9 bases stayed unmatched. These data are taken from a study of naive and memory T cell subsets. Study-level points and caveats: This RNA-based method may be sensitive to activation-related transcript changes.

The source of this sequence is a female donor in good health. The chain employs TRBV19 and TRBJ2-2; 7 nucleotides agree with TRBD2. The CDR3 region has the DNA TGTGCCAGTAGTATAATCGCTCGGGAGGTGGACACCGGGGAGCTGTTTTTT. It codes for CASSIIAREVDTGELFF.